This TCR beta chain appears in the sequencing data of a study of blood T cell repertoires in COVID-19. At the level of the study: From T cells, B-cell-depleted T cells, or PBMCs came the material, which was cDNA or gDNA.

This clone turned up a few times. The CDR3 is 15 residues long. The V end lost 2 bases, the J end lost 4 bases, and 11 bases lay between the germline ends. Germline V gives CDR1 MGHRA, CDR2 YSYEKL. Source study methods: Reference gene primer amplification in the assay estimated nucleated cell counts. Some clones are missing from TCRdb's copy, which holds only in-frame ones; the method was immunoSEQ multiplex PCR. V and J calls and clone size come straight from that table; D and trimming were deduced from the DNA. Of around 50,000 clones listed, roughly 86% are singletons. The sequence derives from a man in his fifties or sixties with active or convalescent COVID-19. Source material: peripheral blood. V usage is TRBV4-1 and J usage is TRBJ1-4, with a possible D match to TRBD1 (5 bases). The DNA for the CDR3 is TGCGCCAGCAGCCAAACCCCGGGACTTAATGAAAAACTGTTTTTT. Its protein product is CASSQTPGLNEKLFF.